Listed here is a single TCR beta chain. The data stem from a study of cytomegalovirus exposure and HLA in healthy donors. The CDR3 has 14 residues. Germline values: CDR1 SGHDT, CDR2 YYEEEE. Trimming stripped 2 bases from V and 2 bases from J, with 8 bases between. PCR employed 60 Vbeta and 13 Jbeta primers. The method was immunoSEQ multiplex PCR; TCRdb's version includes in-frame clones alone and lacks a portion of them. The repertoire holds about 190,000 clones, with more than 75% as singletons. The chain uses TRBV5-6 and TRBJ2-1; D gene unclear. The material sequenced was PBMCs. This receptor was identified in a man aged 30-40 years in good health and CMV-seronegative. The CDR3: CASSFRGTYNEQFF. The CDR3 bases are TGTGCCAGCAGCTTTCGCGGAACCTACAATGAGCAGTTCTTC.